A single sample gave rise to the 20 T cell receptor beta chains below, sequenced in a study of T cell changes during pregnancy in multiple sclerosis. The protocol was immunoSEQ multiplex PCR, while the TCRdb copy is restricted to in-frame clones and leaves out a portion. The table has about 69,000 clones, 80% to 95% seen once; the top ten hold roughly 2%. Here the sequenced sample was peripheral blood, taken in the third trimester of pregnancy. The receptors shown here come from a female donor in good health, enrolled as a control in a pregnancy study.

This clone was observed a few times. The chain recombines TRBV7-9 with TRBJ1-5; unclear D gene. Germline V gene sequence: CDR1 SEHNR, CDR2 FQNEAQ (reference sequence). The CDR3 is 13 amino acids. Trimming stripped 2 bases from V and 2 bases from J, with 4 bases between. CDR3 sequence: CASSLSGNQPQHF. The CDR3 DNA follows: TGTGCCAGCAGCTTATCCGGCAATCAGCCCCAGCATTTT.

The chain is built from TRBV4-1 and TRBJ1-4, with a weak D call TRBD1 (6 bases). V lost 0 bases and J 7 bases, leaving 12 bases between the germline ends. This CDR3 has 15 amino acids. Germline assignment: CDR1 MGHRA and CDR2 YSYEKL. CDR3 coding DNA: TGCGCCAGCAGCCAAGAGGGGGGGCCGGGTGAAAAACTGTTTTTT. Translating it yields CASSQEGGPGEKLFF.

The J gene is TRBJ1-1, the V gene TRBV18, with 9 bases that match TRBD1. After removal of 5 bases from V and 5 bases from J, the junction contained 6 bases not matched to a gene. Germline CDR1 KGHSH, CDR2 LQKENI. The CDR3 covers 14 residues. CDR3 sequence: CASSTDRGGTEAFF. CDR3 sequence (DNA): TGTGCCAGCTCAACGGACAGGGGAGGTACTGAAGCTTTCTTT.

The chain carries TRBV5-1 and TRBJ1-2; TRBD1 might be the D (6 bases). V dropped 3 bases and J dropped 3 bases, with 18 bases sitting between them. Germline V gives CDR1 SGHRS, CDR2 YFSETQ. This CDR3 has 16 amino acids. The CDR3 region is CASSWTTGADYYGYTF. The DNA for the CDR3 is TGCGCCAGCAGCTGGACGACAGGAGCGGATTACTATGGCTACACCTTC.

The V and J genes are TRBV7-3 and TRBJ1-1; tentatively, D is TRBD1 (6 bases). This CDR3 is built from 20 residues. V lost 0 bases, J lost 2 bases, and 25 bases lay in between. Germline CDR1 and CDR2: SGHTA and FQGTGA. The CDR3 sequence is CASSLTPGQGLGSANTEAFF. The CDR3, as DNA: TGTGCCAGCAGCTTAACCCCGGGTCAGGGGTTGGGCTCAGCTAACACTGAAGCTTTCTTT.

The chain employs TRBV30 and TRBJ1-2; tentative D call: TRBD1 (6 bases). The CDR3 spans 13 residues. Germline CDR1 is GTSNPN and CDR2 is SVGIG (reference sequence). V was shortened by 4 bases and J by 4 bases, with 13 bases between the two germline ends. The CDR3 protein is CAWIQGPGYGYTF. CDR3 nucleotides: TGTGCCTGGATTCAGGGGCCGGGCTATGGCTACACCTTC. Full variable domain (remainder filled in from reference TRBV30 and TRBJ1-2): SQTIHQWPATLVQPVGSPLSLECTVEGTSNPNLYWYRQAAGRGLQLLFYSVGIGQISSEVPQNLSASRPQDRQFILSSKKLLLSDSGFYLCAWIQGPGYGYTFGSGTRLTVV.

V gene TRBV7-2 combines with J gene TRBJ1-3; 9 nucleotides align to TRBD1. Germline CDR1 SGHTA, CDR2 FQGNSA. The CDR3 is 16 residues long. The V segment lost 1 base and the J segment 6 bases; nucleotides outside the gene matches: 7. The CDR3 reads CASSLVGTGKSNTIYF. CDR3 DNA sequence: TGTGCCAGCAGCTTAGTGGGGACAGGGAAATCAAACACCATATATTTT.

The CDR3 protein is CASSLIPSGEQYF. The CDR3 bases are TGTGCCAGCAGCTTAATTCCCTCGGGAGAGCAGTACTTC. This rearrangement joins TRBV7-2 to TRBJ2-7, with D tentatively TRBD2 (5 bases). V lost 2 bases, J lost 7 bases, and 12 bases lay in between. This CDR3 comprises 13 residues. Germline CDR1 reads SGHTA; CDR2 reads FQGNSA.

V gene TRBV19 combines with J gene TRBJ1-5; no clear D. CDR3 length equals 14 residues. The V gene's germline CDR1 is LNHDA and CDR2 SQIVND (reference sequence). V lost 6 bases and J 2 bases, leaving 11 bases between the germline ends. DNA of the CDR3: TGTGCCAGTAGCATTTCATTTGGCAATCAGCCCCAGCATTTT. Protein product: CASSISFGNQPQHF.

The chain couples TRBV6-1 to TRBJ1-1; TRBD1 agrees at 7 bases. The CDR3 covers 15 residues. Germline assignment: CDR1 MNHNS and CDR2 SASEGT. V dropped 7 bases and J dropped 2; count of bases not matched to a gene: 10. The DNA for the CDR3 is TGTGCCAGCACCGATCGACAGGGTGTAAACACTGAAGCTTTCTTT. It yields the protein CASTDRQGVNTEAFF.

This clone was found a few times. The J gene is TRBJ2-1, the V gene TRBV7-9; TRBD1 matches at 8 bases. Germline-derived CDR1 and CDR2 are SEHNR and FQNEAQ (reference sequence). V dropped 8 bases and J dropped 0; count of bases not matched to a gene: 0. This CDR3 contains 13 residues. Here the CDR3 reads CASDRGSYNEQFF. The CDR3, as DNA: TGTGCCAGCGACAGGGGCTCCTACAATGAGCAGTTCTTC.

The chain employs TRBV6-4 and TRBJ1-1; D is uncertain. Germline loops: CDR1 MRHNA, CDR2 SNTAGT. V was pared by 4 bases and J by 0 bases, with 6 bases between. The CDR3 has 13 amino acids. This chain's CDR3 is CASSAGMNTEAFF. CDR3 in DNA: TGTGCCAGCAGTGCGGGTATGAACACTGAAGCTTTCTTT.

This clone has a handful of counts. In DNA, the CDR3 is TGTGCCTGGAGTCCCACGGGACAGGGAGGCACTGAAGCTTTCTTT. This translates into CAWSPTGQGGTEAFF. The V call is TRBV30, the J call TRBJ1-1, with TRBD1 matching 9 bases. CDR3 size: 15 residues. Germline assignment: CDR1 GTSNPN and CDR2 SVGIG (reference sequence). The trim removed 2 bases at V and 4 bases at J, leaving 8 bases unmatched.

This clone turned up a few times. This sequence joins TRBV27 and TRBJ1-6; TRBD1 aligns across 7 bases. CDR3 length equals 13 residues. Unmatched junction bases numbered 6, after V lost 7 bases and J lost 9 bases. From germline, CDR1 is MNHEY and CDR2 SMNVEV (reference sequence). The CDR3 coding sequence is TGTGCCAGCAACGACAGGGTGGGTTCACCCCTCCACTTT. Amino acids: CASNDRVGSPLHF.

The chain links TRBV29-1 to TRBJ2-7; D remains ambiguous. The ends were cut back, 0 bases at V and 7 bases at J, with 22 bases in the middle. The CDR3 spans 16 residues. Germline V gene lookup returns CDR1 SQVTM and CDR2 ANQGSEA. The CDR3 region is CSVEEVWVVELREQYF. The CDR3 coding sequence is TGCAGCGTTGAAGAAGTTTGGGTAGTCGAACTACGGGAGCAGTACTTC.

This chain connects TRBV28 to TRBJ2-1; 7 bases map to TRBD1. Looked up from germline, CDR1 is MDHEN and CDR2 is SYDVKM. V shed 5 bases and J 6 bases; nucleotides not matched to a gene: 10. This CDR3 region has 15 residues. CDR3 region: CASSVPGQSSNEQFF. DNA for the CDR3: TGTGCCAGCAGTGTCCCGGGACAGAGTAGCAATGAGCAGTTCTTC.

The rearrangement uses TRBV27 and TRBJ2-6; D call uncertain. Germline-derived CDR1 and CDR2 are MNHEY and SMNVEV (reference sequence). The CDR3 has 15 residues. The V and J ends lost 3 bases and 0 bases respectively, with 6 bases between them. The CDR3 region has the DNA TGTGCCAGCAGTTTCCACGGCTCTGGGGCCAACGTCCTGACTTTC. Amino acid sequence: CASSFHGSGANVLTF.

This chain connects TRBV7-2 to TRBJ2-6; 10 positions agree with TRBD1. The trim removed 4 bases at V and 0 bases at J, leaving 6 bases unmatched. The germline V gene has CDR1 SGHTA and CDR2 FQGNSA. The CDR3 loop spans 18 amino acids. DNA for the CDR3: TGTGCCAGCAGCTACCGGGACAGGGGTTCCTCTGGGGCCAACGTCCTGACTTTC. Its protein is CASSYRDRGSSGANVLTF.

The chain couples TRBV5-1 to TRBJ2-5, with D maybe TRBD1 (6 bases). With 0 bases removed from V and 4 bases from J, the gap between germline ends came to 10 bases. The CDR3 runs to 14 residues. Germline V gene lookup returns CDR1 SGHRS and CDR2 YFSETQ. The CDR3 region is CASSLGGPGETQYF. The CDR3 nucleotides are TGCGCCAGCAGCTTGGGGGGGCCTGGAGAGACCCAGTACTTC.

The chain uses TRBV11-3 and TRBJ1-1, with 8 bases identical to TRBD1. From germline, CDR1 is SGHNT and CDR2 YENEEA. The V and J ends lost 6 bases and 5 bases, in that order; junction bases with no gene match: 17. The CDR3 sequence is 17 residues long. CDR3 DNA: TGTGCCAGCAGTCTCCACTTCGAACCCAGGGGGCGGACTGAAGCTTTCTTT. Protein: CASSLHFEPRGRTEAFF. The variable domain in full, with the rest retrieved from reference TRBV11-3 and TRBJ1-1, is EAGVVQSPRYKIIEKKQPVAFWCNPISGHNTLYWYLQNLGQGPELLIRYENEEAVDDSQLPKDRFSAERLKGVDSTLKIQPAELGDSAVYLCASSLHFEPRGRTEAFFGQGTRLTVV.